Detailed here is one TCR beta chain. As originally analysed: Scientists estimated how many nucleated cells there were by amplifying reference gene primers. TCRdb's copy holds only in-frame clones and misses some; the assay was immunoSEQ multiplex PCR. D and trimming were read from the DNA, whereas the V and J calls and clone size are those reported in that table. Of approximately 120,000 clones in the sample, 83% are singletons; the top ten hold about 20%. The data stem from a study of blood T cell repertoires in COVID-19. Study details: COVID-19 samples collected from the United States, Italy and Spain covered acute and convalescent phases. PBMCs, B-cell-depleted T cells, or T cells provided the cDNA or gDNA that made up the material.

Germline values: CDR1 LGHNT, CDR2 FRNRAP. This CDR3 has 14 amino acids. V dropped 5 bases and J dropped 5 bases, with 13 bases sitting between them. This clonotype was obtained from a woman aged 55 to 70 with acute or convalescent COVID-19. Sequencing was done on a sample of peripheral blood. V usage is TRBV12-5 and J usage is TRBJ1-5; D ambiguous. The CDR3 DNA reads TGTGCTAGTGGTCCCTTCGGCGGGCATCAGCCCCAGCATTTT. Protein: CASGPFGGHQPQHF.